This T cell receptor beta chain was obtained from a study of T cell repertoires in cytomegalovirus infection. In the study overall: CMV epitopes used comprised recently identified HLA-C-restricted ones and well-studied HLA-B-restricted ones. From public TCR beta signatures came an indication of both CMV infection and matching HLA type.

Study-wide findings and caveats: In two of eight donors, the top clonotype was HLA-C-restricted CMV-specific. Identification of carriers of CMV plus the relevant HLA was achieved through cumulative public TCR beta family frequency.

The CDR3 is 13 residues long. Germline loops: CDR1 ENHRY, CDR2 SYGVKD. Trimming cost V 10 bases and J 1 base, with 12 bases left between them. MiXCR, applied by TCRdb to the reads, yields one record per CDR3 protein. This table has hundreds of thousands of distinct CDR3 sequences, about 42% appearing once. With regard to this clonotype: Its antigen is as yet unknown.

The chain links TRBV10-3 to TRBJ2-3; perhaps TRBD2 as D (5 bases). The starting material was cultured PBMCs, obtained from culture after CMV antigen stimulation. The receptor comes from a human donor in good health (CMV status not recorded). Some clones in this sample may be carry-over from other donors' samples. The CDR3 bases are TGTGCCACCCGCAAGGGAGGCACAGATACGCAGTATTTT. This gives the protein CATRKGGTDTQYF.